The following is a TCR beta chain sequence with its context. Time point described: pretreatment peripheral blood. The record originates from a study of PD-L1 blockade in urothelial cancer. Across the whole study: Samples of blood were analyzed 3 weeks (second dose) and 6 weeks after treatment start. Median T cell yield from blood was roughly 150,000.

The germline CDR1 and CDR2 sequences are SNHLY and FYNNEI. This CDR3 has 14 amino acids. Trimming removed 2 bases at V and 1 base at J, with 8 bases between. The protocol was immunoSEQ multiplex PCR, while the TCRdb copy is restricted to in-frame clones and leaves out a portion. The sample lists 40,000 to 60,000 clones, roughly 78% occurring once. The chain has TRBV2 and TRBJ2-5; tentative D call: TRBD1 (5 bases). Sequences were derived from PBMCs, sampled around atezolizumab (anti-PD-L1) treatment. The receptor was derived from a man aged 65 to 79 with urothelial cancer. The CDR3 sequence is CASSEQGIQETQYF. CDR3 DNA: TGTGCCAGCAGTGAACAGGGAATCCAAGAGACCCAGTACTTC.